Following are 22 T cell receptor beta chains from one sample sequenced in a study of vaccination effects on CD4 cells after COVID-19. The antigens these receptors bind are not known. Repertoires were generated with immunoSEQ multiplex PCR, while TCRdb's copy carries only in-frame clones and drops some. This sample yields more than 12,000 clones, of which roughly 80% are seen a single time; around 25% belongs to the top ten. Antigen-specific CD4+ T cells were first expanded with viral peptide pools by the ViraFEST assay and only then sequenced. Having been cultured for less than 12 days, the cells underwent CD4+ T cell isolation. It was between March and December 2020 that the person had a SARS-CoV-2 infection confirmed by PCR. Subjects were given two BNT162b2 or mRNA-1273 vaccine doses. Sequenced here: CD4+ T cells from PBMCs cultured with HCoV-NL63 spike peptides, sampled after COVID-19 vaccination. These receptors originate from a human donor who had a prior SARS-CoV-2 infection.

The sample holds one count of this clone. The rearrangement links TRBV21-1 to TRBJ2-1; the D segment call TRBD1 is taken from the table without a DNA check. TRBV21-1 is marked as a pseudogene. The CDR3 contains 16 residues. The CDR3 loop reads CASRKRGRGRCNEQFF. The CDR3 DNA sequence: TGTGCCAGCAGGAAACGGGGCAGGGGGCGCTGTAATGAGCAGTTCTTC.

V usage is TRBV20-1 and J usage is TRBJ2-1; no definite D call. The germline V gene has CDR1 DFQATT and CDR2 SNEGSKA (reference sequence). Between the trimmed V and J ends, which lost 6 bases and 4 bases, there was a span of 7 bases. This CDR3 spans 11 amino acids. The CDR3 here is CSAGNYNEQFF. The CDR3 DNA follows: TGCAGTGCCGGAAATTACAATGAGCAGTTCTTC.

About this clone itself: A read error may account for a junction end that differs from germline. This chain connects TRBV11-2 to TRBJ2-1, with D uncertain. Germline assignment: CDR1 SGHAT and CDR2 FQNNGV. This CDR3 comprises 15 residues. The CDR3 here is CASNLGQASHNEQFF. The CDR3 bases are TGTGCCAGCAACTTAGGGCAGGCCTCCCACAATGAGCAGTTCTTC.

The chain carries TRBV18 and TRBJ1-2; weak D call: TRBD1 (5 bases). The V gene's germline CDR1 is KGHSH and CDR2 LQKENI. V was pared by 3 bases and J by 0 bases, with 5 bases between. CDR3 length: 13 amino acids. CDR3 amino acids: CASSPGPNYGYTF. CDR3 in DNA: TGTGCCAGCTCACCGGGACCTAACTATGGCTACACCTTC.

CDR3 sequence (DNA): TGTGCCAGCAGCTTGCCGTCCTCAGAGACCCAGTACTTC. Amino acids: CASSLPSSETQYF. The chain carries TRBV5-6 and TRBJ2-5, with D uncertain. Trimming shortened V by 1 base and J by 4 bases, and 8 bases separated the two germline ends. The CDR3 sequence is 13 residues long. Germline V gene data show CDR1 as SGHDT and CDR2 as YYEEEE.

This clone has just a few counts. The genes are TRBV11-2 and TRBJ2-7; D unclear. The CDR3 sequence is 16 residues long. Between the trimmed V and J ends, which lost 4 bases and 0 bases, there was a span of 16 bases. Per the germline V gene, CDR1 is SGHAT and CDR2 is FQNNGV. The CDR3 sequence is CASSSGYQTGSYEQYF. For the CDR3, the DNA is TGTGCCAGCAGCTCCGGATACCAGACTGGCTCCTACGAGCAGTACTTC.

CDR3 region: CAWKRGNTEAFF. DNA for the CDR3: TGTGCCTGGAAAAGGGGGAACACTGAAGCTTTCTTT. The chain carries TRBV30 and TRBJ1-1; possibly TRBD1 for D (5 bases). Germline values: CDR1 GTSNPN, CDR2 SVGIG (reference sequence). The CDR3 has 12 residues. Trimming removed 4 bases at V and 1 base at J, with 7 bases between.

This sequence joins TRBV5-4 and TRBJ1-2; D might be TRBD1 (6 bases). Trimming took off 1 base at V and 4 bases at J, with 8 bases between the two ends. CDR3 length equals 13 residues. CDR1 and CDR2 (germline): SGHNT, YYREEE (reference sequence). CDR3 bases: TGTGCCAGCAGCTTGACAGGGATCTATGGCTACACCTTC. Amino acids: CASSLTGIYGYTF.

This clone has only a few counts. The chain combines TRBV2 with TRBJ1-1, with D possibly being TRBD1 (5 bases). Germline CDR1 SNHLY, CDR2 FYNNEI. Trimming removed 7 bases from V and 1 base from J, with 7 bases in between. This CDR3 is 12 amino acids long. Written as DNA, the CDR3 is TGTGCCAGCAATACAGGGAACACTGAAGCTTTCTTT. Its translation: CASNTGNTEAFF.

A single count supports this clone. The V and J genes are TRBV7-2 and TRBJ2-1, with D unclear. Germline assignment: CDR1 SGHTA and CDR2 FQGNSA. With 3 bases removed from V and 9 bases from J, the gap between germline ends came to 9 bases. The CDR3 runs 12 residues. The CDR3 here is CASSFSVGEQFF. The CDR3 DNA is TGTGCCAGCAGCTTTTCTGTGGGTGAGCAGTTCTTC.

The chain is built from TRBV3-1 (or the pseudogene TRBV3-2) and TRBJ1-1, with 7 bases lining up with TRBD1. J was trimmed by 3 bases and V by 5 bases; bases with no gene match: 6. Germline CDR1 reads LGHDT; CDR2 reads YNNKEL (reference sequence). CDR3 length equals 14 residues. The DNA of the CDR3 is TGTGCCAGCAGCGTGACAGGGTTCGACACTGAAGCTTTCTTT. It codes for CASSVTGFDTEAFF.

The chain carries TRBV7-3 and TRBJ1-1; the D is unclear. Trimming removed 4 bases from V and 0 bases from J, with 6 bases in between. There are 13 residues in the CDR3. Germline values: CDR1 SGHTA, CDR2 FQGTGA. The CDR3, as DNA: TGTGCCAGCAGCTCCCTAGTGAACACTGAAGCTTTCTTT. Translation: CASSSLVNTEAFF.

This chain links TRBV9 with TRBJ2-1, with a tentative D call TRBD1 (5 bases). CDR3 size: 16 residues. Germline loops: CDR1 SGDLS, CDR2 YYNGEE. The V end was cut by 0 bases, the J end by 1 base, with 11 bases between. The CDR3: CASSVEGALSYNEQFF. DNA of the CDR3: TGTGCCAGCAGCGTAGAAGGGGCTTTATCCTACAATGAGCAGTTCTTC.

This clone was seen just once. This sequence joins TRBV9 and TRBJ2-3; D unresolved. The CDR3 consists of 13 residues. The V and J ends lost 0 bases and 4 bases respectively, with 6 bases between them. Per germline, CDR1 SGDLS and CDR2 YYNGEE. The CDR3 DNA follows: TGTGCCAGCAGCGTAGGTCTTTCAGATACGCAGTATTTT. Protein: CASSVGLSDTQYF.

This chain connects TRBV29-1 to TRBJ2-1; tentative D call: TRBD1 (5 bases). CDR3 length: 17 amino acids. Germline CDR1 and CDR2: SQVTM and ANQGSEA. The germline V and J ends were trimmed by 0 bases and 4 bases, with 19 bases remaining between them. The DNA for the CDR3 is TGCAGCGTTGAAGATTTTTACGGGCCCAGGGAATACAATGAGCAGTTCTTC. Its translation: CSVEDFYGPREYNEQFF.

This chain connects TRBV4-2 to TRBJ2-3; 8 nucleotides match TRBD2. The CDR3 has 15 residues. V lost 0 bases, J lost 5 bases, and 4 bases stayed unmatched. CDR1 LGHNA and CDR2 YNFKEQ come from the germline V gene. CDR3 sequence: CASSQEGLAGDTQYF. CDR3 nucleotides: TGTGCCAGCAGCCAAGAAGGTCTAGCGGGAGATACGCAGTATTTT.

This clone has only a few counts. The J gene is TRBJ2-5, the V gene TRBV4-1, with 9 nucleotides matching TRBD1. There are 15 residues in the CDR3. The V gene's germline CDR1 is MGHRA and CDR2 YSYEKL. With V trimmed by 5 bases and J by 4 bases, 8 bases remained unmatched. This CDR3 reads CASSGQGSLRETQYF. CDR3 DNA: TGCGCCAGCAGCGGACAGGGGAGTTTAAGAGAGACCCAGTACTTC.

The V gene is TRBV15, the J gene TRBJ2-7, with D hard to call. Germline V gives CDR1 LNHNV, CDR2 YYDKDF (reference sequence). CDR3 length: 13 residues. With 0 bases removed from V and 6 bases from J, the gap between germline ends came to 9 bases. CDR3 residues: CATSRDLLGEQYF. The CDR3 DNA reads TGTGCCACCAGCAGAGATCTGTTGGGCGAGCAGTACTTC. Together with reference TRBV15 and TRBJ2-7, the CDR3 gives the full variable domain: DAMVIQNPRYQVTQFGKPVTLSCSQTLNHNVMYWYQQKSSQAPKLLFHYYDKDFNNEADTPDNFQSRRPNTSFCFLDIRSPGLGDTAMYLCATSRDLLGEQYFGPGTRLTVT.

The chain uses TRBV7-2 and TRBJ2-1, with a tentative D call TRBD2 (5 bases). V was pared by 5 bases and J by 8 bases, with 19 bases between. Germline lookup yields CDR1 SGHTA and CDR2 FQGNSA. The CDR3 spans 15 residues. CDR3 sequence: CASSLRGAVVDEQFF. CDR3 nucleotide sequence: TGTGCCAGCAGCCTACGCGGAGCGGTAGTCGATGAGCAGTTCTTC.

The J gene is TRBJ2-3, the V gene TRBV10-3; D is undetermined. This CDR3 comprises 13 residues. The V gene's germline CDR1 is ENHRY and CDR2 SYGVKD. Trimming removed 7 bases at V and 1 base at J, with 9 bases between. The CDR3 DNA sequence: TGTGCCATCACATCGTCTGGCACAGATACGCAGTATTTT. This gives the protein CAITSSGTDTQYF.

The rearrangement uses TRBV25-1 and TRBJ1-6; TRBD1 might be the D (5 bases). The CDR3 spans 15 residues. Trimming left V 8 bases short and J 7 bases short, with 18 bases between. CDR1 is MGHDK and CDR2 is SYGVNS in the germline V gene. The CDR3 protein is CASSPVRDPNSPLHF. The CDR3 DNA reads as TGTGCCAGCTCCCCGGTTAGGGACCCAAATTCACCCCTCCACTTT.

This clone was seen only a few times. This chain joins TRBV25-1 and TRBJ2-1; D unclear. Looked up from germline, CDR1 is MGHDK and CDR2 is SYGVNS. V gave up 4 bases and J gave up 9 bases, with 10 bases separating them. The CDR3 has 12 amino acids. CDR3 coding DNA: TGTGCCAGCAGTGCTCAATTCGGTGAGCAGTTCTTC. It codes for CASSAQFGEQFF.